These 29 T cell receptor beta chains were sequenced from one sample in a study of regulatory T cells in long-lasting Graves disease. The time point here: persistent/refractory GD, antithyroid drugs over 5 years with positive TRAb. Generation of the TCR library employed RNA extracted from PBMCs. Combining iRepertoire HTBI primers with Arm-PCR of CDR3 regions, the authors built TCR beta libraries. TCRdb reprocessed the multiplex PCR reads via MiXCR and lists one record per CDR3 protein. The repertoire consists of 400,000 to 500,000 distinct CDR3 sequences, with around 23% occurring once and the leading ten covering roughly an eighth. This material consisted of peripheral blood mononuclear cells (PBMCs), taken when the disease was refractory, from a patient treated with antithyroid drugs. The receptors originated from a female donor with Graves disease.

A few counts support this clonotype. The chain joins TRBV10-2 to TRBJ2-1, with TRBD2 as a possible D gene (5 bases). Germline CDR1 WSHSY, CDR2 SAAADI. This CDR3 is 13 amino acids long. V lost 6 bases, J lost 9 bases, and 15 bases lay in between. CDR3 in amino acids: CASRPPGSVEQFF. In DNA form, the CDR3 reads TGCGCCAGCAGGCCCCCGGGATCGGTTGAGCAGTTCTTC.

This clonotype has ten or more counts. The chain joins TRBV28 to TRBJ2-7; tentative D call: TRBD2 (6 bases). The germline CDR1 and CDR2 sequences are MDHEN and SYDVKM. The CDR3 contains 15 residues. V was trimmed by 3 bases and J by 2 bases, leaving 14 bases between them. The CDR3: CASSFRLRGTYEQYF. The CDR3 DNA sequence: TGTGCCAGCAGTTTCCGCCTCCGGGGGACCTACGAGCAGTACTTC.

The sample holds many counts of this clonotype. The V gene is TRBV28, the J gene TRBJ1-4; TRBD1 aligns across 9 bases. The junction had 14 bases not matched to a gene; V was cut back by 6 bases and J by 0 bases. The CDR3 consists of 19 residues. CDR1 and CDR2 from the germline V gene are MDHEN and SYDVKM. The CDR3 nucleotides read TGTGCCAGCAGGCCAACCGGGACAGGGATCTTGGCAACTAATGAAAAACTGTTTTTT. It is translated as CASRPTGTGILATNEKLFF.

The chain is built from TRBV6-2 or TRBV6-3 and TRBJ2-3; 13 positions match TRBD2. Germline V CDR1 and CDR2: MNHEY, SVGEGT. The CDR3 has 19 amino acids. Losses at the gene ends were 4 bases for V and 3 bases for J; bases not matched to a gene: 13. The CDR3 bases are TGTGCCAGCAGTTGGACTAGCGGGAGTCCGGGGAGGGCGACAGATACGCAGTATTTT. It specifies CASSWTSGSPGRATDTQYF.

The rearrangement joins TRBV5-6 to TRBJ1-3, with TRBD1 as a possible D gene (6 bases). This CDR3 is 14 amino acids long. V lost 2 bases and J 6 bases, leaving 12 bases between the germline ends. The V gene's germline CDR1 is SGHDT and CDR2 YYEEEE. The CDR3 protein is CASSLIGGENTIYF. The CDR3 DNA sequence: TGTGCCAGCAGCTTAATTGGGGGCGAAAACACCATATATTTT.

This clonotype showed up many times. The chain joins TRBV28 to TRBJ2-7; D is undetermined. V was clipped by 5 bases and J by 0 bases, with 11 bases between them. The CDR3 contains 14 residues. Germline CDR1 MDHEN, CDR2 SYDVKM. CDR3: CASSPGWSSYEQYF. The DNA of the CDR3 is TGTGCCAGCAGTCCGGGCTGGAGCTCCTACGAGCAGTACTTC.

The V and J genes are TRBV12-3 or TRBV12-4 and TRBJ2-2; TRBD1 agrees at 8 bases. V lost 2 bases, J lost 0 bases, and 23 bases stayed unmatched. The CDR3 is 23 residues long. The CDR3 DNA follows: TGTGCCAGCAGTTTATCTTACGGAGAGGACAGGGTCGGATCCCTAACGAACACCGGGGAGCTGTTTTTT. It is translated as CASSLSYGEDRVGSLTNTGELFF.

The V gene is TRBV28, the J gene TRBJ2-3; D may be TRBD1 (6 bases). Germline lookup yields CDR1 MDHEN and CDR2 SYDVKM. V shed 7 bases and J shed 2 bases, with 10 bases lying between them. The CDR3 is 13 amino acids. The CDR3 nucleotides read TGTGCCAGCAATGACAGGTCCACAGATACGCAGTATTTT. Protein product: CASNDRSTDTQYF. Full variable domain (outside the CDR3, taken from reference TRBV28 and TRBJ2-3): DVKVTQSSRYLVKRTGEKVFLECVQDMDHENMFWYRQDPGLGLRLIYFSYDVKMKEKGDIPEGYSVSREKKERFSLILESASTNQTSMYLCASNDRSTDTQYFGPGTRLTVL.

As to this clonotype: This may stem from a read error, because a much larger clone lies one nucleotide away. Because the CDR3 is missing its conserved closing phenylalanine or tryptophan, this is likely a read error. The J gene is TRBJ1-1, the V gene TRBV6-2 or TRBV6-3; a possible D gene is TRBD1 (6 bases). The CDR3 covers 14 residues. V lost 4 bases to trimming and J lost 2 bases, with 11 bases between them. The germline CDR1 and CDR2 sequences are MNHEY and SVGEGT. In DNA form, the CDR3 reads TGTGCCAGCAGTTTGGACAGAAGTAACACTGAAGCTTTCCTT. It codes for CASSLDRSNTEAFL.

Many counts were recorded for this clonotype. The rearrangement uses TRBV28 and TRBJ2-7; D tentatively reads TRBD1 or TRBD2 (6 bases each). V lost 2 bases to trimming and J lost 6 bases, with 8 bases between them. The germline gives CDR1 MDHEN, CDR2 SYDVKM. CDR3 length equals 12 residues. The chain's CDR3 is CASSLPGAEQYF. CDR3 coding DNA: TGTGCCAGCAGTTTACCGGGGGCCGAGCAGTACTTC. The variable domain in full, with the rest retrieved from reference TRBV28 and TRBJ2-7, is DVKVTQSSRYLVKRTGEKVFLECVQDMDHENMFWYRQDPGLGLRLIYFSYDVKMKEKGDIPEGYSVSREKKERFSLILESASTNQTSMYLCASSLPGAEQYFGPGTRLTVT.

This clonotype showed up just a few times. The CDR3 DNA reads TGTGCCAGCAGAATGACAGGGGTTCGAACTGAAGCTTTCTTT. It translates to CASRMTGVRTEAFF. The chain employs TRBV25-1 and TRBJ1-1; 8 bases map to TRBD1. Losses at the gene ends were 6 bases for V and 5 bases for J; bases not matched to a gene: 8. Germline assignment: CDR1 MGHDK and CDR2 SYGVNS. The CDR3 contains 14 residues.

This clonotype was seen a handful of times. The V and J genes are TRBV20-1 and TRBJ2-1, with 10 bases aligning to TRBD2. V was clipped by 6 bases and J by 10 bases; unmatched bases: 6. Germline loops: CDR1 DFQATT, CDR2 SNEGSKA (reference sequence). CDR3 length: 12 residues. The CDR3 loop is CSATPGLAEQFF. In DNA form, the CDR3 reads TGCAGTGCAACACCGGGACTAGCGGAGCAGTTCTTC.

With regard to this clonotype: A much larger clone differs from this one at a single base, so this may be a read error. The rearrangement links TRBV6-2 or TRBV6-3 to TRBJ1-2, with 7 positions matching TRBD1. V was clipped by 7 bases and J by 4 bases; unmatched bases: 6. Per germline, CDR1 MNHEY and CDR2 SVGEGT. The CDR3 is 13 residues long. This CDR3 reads CASTIRGTYGYTF. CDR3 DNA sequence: TGTGCCAGCACGATCAGGGGGACCTATGGCTACACCTTC.

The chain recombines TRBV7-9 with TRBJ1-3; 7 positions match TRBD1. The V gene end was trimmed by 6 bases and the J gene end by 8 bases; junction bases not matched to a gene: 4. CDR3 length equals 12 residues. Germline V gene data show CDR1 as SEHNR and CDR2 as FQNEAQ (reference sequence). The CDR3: CASRSTGDTIYF. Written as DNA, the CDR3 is TGTGCCAGCAGATCTACAGGGGACACCATATATTTT.

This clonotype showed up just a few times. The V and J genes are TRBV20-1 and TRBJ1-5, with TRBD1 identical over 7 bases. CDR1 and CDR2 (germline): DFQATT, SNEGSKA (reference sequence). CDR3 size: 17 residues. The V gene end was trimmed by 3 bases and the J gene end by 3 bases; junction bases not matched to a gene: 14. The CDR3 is CSASTATGTTFNQPQHF. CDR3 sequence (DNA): TGCAGTGCTAGTACCGCGACAGGGACTACTTTCAATCAGCCCCAGCATTTT.

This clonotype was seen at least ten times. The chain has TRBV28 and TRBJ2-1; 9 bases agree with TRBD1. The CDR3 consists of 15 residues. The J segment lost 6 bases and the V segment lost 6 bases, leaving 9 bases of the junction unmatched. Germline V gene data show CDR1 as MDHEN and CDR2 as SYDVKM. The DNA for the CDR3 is TGTGCCAGCAGACACTCCGGGACAGGGTCCAATGAGCAGTTCTTC. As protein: CASRHSGTGSNEQFF. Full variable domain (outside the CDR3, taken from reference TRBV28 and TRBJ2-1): DVKVTQSSRYLVKRTGEKVFLECVQDMDHENMFWYRQDPGLGLRLIYFSYDVKMKEKGDIPEGYSVSREKKERFSLILESASTNQTSMYLCASRHSGTGSNEQFFGPGTRLTVL.

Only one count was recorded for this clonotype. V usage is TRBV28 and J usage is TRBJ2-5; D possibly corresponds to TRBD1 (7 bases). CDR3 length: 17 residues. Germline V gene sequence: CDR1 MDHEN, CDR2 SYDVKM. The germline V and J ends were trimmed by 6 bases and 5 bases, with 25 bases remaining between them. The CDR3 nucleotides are TGTGCCAGCAGACTGACCGGGACAGCGGGCATGTCGGAGACCCAGTACTTC. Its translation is CASRLTGTAGMSETQYF. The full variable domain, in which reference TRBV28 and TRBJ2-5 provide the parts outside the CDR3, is DVKVTQSSRYLVKRTGEKVFLECVQDMDHENMFWYRQDPGLGLRLIYFSYDVKMKEKGDIPEGYSVSREKKERFSLILESASTNQTSMYLCASRLTGTAGMSETQYFGPGTRLLVL.

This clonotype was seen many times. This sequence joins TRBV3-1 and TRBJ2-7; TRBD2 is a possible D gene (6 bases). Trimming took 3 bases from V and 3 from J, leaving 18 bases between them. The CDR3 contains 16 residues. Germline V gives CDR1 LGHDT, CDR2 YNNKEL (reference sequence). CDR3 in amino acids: CASSQGDSRPLYEQYF. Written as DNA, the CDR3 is TGTGCCAGCAGCCAGGGGGACTCCAGGCCCCTCTACGAGCAGTACTTC.

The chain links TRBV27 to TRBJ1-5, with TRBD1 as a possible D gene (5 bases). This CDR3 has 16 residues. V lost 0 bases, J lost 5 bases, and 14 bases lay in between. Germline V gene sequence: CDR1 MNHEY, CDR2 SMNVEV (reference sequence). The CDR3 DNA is TGTGCCAGCAGTTTATCGCCGGCAGGGAGAGATCAGCCCCAGCATTTT. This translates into CASSLSPAGRDQPQHF.

DNA for the CDR3: TGCGCCAGCAGCCAAGGGCTAGCGGGAGTGGTGGGGTCCTACGAGCAGTACTTC. It encodes CASSQGLAGVVGSYEQYF. J is TRBJ2-7 and V is TRBV4-1, with 10 bases fitting TRBD2. Per the germline V gene, CDR1 is MGHRA and CDR2 is YSYEKL. The CDR3 length is 18 residues. The V and J ends lost 1 base and 1 base, in that order; junction bases with no gene match: 10.

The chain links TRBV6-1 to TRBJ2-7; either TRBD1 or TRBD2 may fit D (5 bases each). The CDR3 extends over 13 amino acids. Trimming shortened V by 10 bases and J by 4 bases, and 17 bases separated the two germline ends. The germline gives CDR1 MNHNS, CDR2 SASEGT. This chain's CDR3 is CATYSGPQYEQYF. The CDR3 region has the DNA TGTGCCACGTACTCGGGACCTCAATACGAGCAGTACTTC.

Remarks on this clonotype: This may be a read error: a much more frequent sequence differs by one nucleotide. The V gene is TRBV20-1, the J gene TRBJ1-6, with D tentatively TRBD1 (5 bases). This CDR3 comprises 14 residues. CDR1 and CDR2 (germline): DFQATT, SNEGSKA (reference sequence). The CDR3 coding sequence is TGCAGTGCTAGGTCGGGACCGGATAATCCACCCCTCCACTTT. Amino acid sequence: CSARSGPDNPPLHF.

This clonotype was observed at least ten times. DNA of the CDR3: TGTGCCAGCAGTGGACTAGCTTACGGAGAGACCCAGTACTTC. Translated: CASSGLAYGETQYF. The chain is built from TRBV6-1 and TRBJ2-5; 7 bases align to TRBD2. J was trimmed by 4 bases and V by 4 bases; bases with no gene match: 6. The CDR3 is made up of 14 amino acids. The germline CDR1 and CDR2 sequences are MNHNS and SASEGT.

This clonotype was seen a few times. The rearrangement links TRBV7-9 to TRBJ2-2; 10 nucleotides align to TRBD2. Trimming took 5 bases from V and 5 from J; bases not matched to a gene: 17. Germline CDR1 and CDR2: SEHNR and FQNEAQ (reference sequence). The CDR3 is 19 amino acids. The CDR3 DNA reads TGTGCCAGCAGCCCCCCGGGGGAGCTAGCGGGAGAGGTAACCGGGGAGCTGTTTTTT. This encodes CASSPPGELAGEVTGELFF.

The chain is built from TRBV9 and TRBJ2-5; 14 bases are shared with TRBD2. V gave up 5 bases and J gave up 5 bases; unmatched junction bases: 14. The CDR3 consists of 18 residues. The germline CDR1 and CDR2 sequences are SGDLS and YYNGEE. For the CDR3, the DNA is TGTGCCAGCAGTGCCGGGACTAGCGGGAGTGGCGGGTTGGAGACCCAGTACTTC. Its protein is CASSAGTSGSGGLETQYF.

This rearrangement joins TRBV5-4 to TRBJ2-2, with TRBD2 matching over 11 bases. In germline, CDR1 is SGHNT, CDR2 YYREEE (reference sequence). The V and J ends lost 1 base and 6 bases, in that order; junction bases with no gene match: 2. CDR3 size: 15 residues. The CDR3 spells CASSLTSGRSGELFF. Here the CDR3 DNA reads TGTGCCAGCAGCTTGACTAGCGGGAGATCCGGGGAGCTGTTTTTT. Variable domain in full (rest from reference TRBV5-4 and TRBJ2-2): ETGVTQSPTHLIKTRGQQVTLRCSSQSGHNTVSWYQQALGQGPQFIFQYYREEENGRGNFPPRFSGLQFPNYSSELNVNALELDDSALYLCASSLTSGRSGELFFGEGSRLTVL.

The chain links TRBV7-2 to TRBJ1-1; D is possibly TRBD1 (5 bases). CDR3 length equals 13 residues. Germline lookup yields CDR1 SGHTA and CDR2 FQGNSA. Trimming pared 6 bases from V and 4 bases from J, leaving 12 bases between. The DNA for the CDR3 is TGTGCCAGCAGAAACAGGAGTGGCACTGAAGCTTTCTTT. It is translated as CASRNRSGTEAFF. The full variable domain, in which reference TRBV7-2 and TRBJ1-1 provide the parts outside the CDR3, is GAGVSQSPSNKVTEKGKDVELRCDPISGHTALYWYRQSLGQGLEFLIYFQGNSAPDKSGLPSDRFSAERTGGSVSTLTIQRTQQEDSAVYLCASRNRSGTEAFFGQGTRLTVV.

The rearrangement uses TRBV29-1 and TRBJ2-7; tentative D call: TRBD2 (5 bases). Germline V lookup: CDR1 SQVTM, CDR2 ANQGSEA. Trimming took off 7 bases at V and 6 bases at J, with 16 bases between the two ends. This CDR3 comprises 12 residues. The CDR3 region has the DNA TGCAGCGCATCCCGGGTCGGAGGCGAGCAGTACTTC. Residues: CSASRVGGEQYF.

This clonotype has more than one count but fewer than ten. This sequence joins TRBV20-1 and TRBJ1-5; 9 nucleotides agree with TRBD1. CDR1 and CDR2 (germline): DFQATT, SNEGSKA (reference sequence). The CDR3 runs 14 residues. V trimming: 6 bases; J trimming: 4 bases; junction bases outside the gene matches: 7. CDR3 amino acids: CSAVRDRANQPQHF. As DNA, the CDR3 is TGCAGTGCAGTCCGGGACAGGGCGAATCAGCCCCAGCATTTT.